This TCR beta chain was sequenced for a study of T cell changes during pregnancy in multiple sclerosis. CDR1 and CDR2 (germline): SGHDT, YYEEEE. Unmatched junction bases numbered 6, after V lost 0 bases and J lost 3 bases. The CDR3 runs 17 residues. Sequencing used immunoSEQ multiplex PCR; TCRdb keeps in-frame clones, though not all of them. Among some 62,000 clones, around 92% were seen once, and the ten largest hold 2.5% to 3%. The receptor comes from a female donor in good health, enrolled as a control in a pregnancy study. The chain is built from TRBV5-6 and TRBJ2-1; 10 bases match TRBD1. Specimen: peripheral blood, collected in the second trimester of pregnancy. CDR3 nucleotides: TGTGCCAGCAGCTTGGTCGCCGGGACAGGGGTCTACAATGAGCAGTTCTTC. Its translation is CASSLVAGTGVYNEQFF. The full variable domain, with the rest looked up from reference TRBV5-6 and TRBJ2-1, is DAGVTQSPTHLIKTRGQQVTLRCSPKSGHDTVSWYQQALGQGPQFIFQYYEEEERQRGNFPDRFSGHQFPNYSSELNVNALLLGDSALYLCASSLVAGTGVYNEQFFGPGTRLTVL.